These 9 T cell receptor beta chains came from one sample sequenced in a study of human T cells and chemical hapten exposure. A single record per CDR3 protein comes from TCRdb applying MiXCR to the RACE reads. The profile shows some 77,000 distinct CDR3 sequences, 8.5% to 9.5% of them singletons. As for time point: healthy volunteer bleed at 6 weeks. The template was total RNA from unfractionated whole blood. The sequencing input was whole blood. Receptors were obtained from a female donor in good health. Some clones in this sample may be carry-over from other donors' samples.

In its sample, this clonotype was seen a few times. The gene calls are TRBV10-3 and TRBJ1-6, with D unresolved. The germline V and J ends were trimmed by 6 bases and 5 bases, with 14 bases remaining between them. The CDR3 length is 15 residues. CDR1 ENHRY and CDR2 SYGVKD come from the germline V gene. The chain's CDR3 is CAIRPGWRDNSPLHF. The CDR3 DNA is TGTGCCATCAGGCCGGGGTGGCGCGATAATTCACCCCTCCACTTT.

This sequence joins TRBV6-6 and TRBJ2-1; TRBD1 matches 8 bases. Germline assignment: CDR1 MNHNY and CDR2 SVGAGI (reference sequence). The CDR3 runs to 16 residues. Trimming at V came to 5 bases and at J to 3 bases, leaving 9 bases not matched to a gene. The CDR3 bases are TGTGCCAGCAGTCTCACGGACAGGGCCTACTACAATGAGCAGTTCTTC. It is translated as CASSLTDRAYYNEQFF.

Note on this clonotype: A read error is possible here, since a much larger clone lies one base away. The chain uses TRBV7-9 and TRBJ1-1, with a weak D call TRBD1 (6 bases). This CDR3 region has 18 residues. V lost 5 bases to trimming and J lost 0 bases, with 22 bases between them. The germline gives CDR1 SEHNR, CDR2 FQNEAQ (reference sequence). The CDR3 nucleotides read TGTGCCAGCAGCCACCCCCGGGGCGGGGGGCAAGTGAACACTGAAGCTTTCTTT. Residues: CASSHPRGGGQVNTEAFF.

J is TRBJ1-1 and V is TRBV3-1; weak D call: TRBD1 (5 bases). V was trimmed by 5 bases and J by 8 bases, leaving 18 bases between them. CDR1 and CDR2 (germline): LGHDT, YNNKEL (reference sequence). The CDR3 has 14 residues. The CDR3 here is CASSYTTVQGEAFF. CDR3 sequence (DNA): TGTGCCAGCAGCTACACGACGGTGCAGGGCGAAGCTTTCTTT.

The sample holds a few counts of this clonotype. V is TRBV11-2 and J is TRBJ1-1; D is undetermined. Germline V gene data show CDR1 as SGHAT and CDR2 as FQNNGV. This CDR3 spans 16 amino acids. V was clipped by 2 bases and J by 0 bases, with 13 bases between them. Here the CDR3 DNA reads TGTGCCAGCAGCTTAAGTGCATCGTATATGAACACTGAAGCTTTCTTT. Translation: CASSLSASYMNTEAFF.

A remark on this clonotype: A single base separates this from a much larger clone, so it may be a read error. V gene TRBV5-4 combines with J gene TRBJ2-3; 9 positions agree with TRBD2. Germline-derived CDR1 and CDR2 are SGHNT and YYREEE (reference sequence). The CDR3 totals 16 residues. The DNA for the CDR3 is TGTGCTTCCGGGGCGACTAGCGGCTTCCTATCAGATACGCAGTATTTT. Protein product: CASGATSGFLSDTQYF.

The CDR3 protein is CASSHVVQGEKGEKLFF. For the CDR3, the DNA is TGCGCCAGCAGCCACGTTGTACAGGGAGAGAAAGGGGAAAAACTGTTTTTT. This chain connects TRBV4-1 to TRBJ1-4, with D tentatively TRBD1 (6 bases). V lost 3 bases, J lost 8 bases, and 22 bases lay in between. The CDR3 is made up of 17 amino acids. Germline CDR1 is MGHRA and CDR2 is YSYEKL.

The rearrangement joins TRBV29-1 to TRBJ2-3; D remains unclear. Germline assignment: CDR1 SQVTM and CDR2 ANQGSEA. V lost 7 bases and J lost 1, with 9 bases in between. The CDR3 covers 12 residues. The CDR3 is CSATDGTDTQYF. For the CDR3, the DNA is TGCAGCGCCACGGACGGCACAGATACGCAGTATTTT.

This clonotype was detected ten times or more. This chain links TRBV5-4 with TRBJ2-3; D is uncertain. The CDR3 contains 13 residues. Germline V gene data show CDR1 as SGHNT and CDR2 as YYREEE (reference sequence). Trimming shortened V by 0 bases and J by 4 bases, and 6 bases separated the two germline ends. The CDR3 sequence: CASSLDPPDTQYF. Written as DNA, the CDR3 is TGTGCCAGCAGCTTGGACCCCCCAGATACGCAGTATTTT.